These 24 T cell receptor beta chains came from one sample sequenced in a study of blood T cell repertoires in COVID-19. The repertoire was sequenced with immunoSEQ multiplex PCR; TCRdb's copy has only in-frame clones and lacks some. The table records some 48,000 clones, roughly 87% of them present only once. Sequencing was done on a sample of peripheral blood. These receptor sequences come from a woman of 80 years or more in a cohort sampled during active or convalescent COVID-19.

V usage is TRBV5-4 and J usage is TRBJ2-7; D may be TRBD2 (6 bases). CDR1 is SGHNT and CDR2 is YYREEE in the germline V gene (reference sequence). This CDR3 has 14 amino acids. Trimming left V 3 bases short and J 2 bases short, with 12 bases between. The DNA for the CDR3 is TGTGCCAGCAGCTCACGACTAGACCCCTACGAGCAGTACTTC. This codes for CASSSRLDPYEQYF.

This clone appeared a few times. V is TRBV7-2 and J is TRBJ2-2; D gene ambiguous. The CDR3 is 16 amino acids. Trimming left V 5 bases short and J 1 base short, with 14 bases between. Germline V gene lookup returns CDR1 SGHTA and CDR2 FQGNSA. The CDR3 loop reads CASSPSLGRNTGELFF. In DNA form, the CDR3 reads TGTGCCAGCAGCCCCTCCCTTGGGCGGAACACCGGGGAGCTGTTTTTT.

The chain carries TRBV7-2 and TRBJ2-7, with a weak D call TRBD2 (5 bases). Trimming removed 2 bases at V and 0 bases at J, with 11 bases between. CDR1 SGHTA and CDR2 FQGNSA come from the germline V gene. The CDR3 spans 15 residues. The CDR3, as DNA: TGTGCCAGCAGCTTATATTCAAGCGGCTCCTACGAGCAGTACTTC. This codes for CASSLYSSGSYEQYF.

The chain couples TRBV10-3 to TRBJ1-5, with a tentative D call TRBD1 (6 bases). Between the trimmed V and J ends, which lost 2 bases and 6 bases, there was a span of 11 bases. CDR3 length: 14 residues. Germline values: CDR1 ENHRY, CDR2 SYGVKD. CDR3 sequence: CAISEGRGGQPQHF. For the CDR3, the DNA is TGTGCCATCAGTGAGGGGAGGGGGGGTCAGCCCCAGCATTTT.

A remark on this clone: The germline gene is not matched at one end of the junction; a read error may be the cause. The CDR3 sequence: CASSNRGGKRWLPF. As DNA, the CDR3 is TGTGCCAGTAGCAATAGAGGGGGCAAGAGATGGCTACCCTTC. The gene calls are TRBV19 and TRBJ1-2; the match to TRBD1 covers 7 bases. This CDR3 comprises 14 residues. Per the germline V gene, CDR1 is LNHDA and CDR2 is SQIVND (reference sequence).

The CDR3 spells CASTLPADWMNTEAFF. Written as DNA, the CDR3 is TGTGCCAGCACCCTCCCGGCCGACTGGATGAACACTGAAGCTTTCTTT. The chain combines TRBV6-6 with TRBJ1-1; D gene unclear. This CDR3 is built from 16 residues. The ends were cut back, 7 bases at V and 0 bases at J, with 18 bases in the middle. Germline V gene lookup returns CDR1 MNHNY and CDR2 SVGAGI (reference sequence).

J is TRBJ2-7 and V is TRBV3-1 (or the pseudogene TRBV3-2); tentative D call: TRBD2 (6 bases). The CDR3 spans 15 residues. V shed 4 bases and J shed 2 bases, with 15 bases lying between them. Germline CDR1 reads LGHDT; CDR2 reads YNNKEL (reference sequence). In DNA, the CDR3 is TGTGCCAGCAGCCTAAACCGGGGAGGAGCCTACGAGCAGTACTTC. Residues: CASSLNRGGAYEQYF.

CDR3 sequence: CASSSRDRATEAFF. The DNA of the CDR3 is TGCGCCAGCAGCTCACGGGACAGGGCCACTGAAGCTTTCTTT. V gene TRBV5-1 combines with J gene TRBJ1-1; 9 positions match TRBD1. J was trimmed by 4 bases and V by 3 bases; bases with no gene match: 4. The CDR3 has 14 residues. CDR1 and CDR2 from the germline V gene are SGHRS and YFSETQ.

This clone has a single count. This chain links TRBV10-3 with TRBJ1-1, with 7 bases matching TRBD1. This CDR3 has 12 amino acids. V was clipped by 5 bases and J by 6 bases; unmatched bases: 3. Germline CDR1 reads ENHRY; CDR2 reads SYGVKD. CDR3 amino acids: CAISNTGAEAFF. In DNA, the CDR3 is TGTGCCATCAGTAATACAGGGGCTGAAGCTTTCTTT.

V usage is TRBV5-1 and J usage is TRBJ2-3; 8 bases align to TRBD2. The length of the CDR3 is 15 residues. Losses at the gene ends were 7 bases for V and 3 bases for J; bases not matched to a gene: 10. Germline lookup yields CDR1 SGHRS and CDR2 YFSETQ. The CDR3 bases are TGCGCCAGCCGATCAACGGGAGGGCCTACAGATACGCAGTATTTT. Translated: CASRSTGGPTDTQYF.

The J gene is TRBJ2-7, the V gene TRBV4-1; D might be TRBD1 (5 bases). V lost 0 bases and J 2 bases, leaving 8 bases between the germline ends. The CDR3 sequence is 14 residues long. From germline, CDR1 is MGHRA and CDR2 YSYEKL. The CDR3 DNA reads TGCGCCAGCAGCCAAGAGACAGACACCTACGAGCAGTACTTC. Residues: CASSQETDTYEQYF.

A note on this clone: One end of the junction does not line up with germline, which may come from a read error. This rearrangement joins TRBV18 to TRBJ2-7; no definite D call. The germline CDR1 and CDR2 sequences are KGHSH and LQKENI. The CDR3 covers 15 residues. The CDR3, as DNA: TGTGCCAGTTCACCCCGGGTCCGAGGCGCCTACGAGCAGTACTTC. Translation gives CASSPRVRGAYEQYF.

V is TRBV24-1 and J is TRBJ2-3, with TRBD2 identical over 7 bases. In germline, CDR1 is KGHDR, CDR2 SFDVKD. The junction had 2 bases not matched to a gene; V was cut back by 5 bases and J by 1 base. The length of the CDR3 is 14 residues. The CDR3 protein is CATSVAGGTDTQYF. CDR3 in DNA: TGTGCCACCAGTGTGGCGGGGGGCACAGATACGCAGTATTTT.

The rearrangement joins TRBV18 to TRBJ2-4; TRBD2 aligns across 7 bases. CDR3 size: 16 residues. The V and J ends lost 3 bases and 3 bases, in that order; junction bases with no gene match: 8. Per germline, CDR1 KGHSH and CDR2 LQKENI. The CDR3 DNA follows: TGTGCCAGCTCACCCGTAGCCCCGGGAGGCAAAAACATTCAGTACTTC. This gives the protein CASSPVAPGGKNIQYF. The full variable domain, its missing parts supplied by reference TRBV18 and TRBJ2-4, is NAGVMQNPRHLVRRRGQEARLRCSPMKGHSHVYWYRQLPEEGLKFMVYLQKENIIDESGMPKERFSAEFPKEGPSILRIQQVVRGDSAAYFCASSPVAPGGKNIQYFGAGTRLSVL.

The rearrangement links TRBV20-1 to TRBJ2-7; perhaps TRBD2 as D (7 bases). Trimming took 3 bases from V and 5 from J, leaving 17 bases between them. CDR1 and CDR2 from the germline V gene are DFQATT and SNEGSKA (reference sequence). This CDR3 has 14 residues. CDR3 region: CSASLWRGGDEQYF. The CDR3 DNA follows: TGCAGTGCTAGTCTATGGCGAGGGGGGGACGAGCAGTACTTC.

This clone is a singleton in its sample. This chain connects TRBV29-1 to TRBJ1-2; D gene unclear. Trimming took off 5 bases at V and 8 bases at J, with 18 bases between the two ends. The CDR3 covers 13 residues. The germline gives CDR1 SQVTM, CDR2 ANQGSEA. As DNA, the CDR3 is TGCAGCGTTCGAGAGAGGGCCATCGGGGGCTACACCTTC. It is translated as CSVRERAIGGYTF.

Judged by abundance, this clone is medium-sized. V is TRBV4-3 and J is TRBJ2-1, with D perhaps matching TRBD2 (6 bases). CDR1 and CDR2 (germline): LGHNA, YSLEER. This CDR3 has 15 amino acids. V lost 4 bases and J 5 bases, leaving 15 bases between the germline ends. CDR3 sequence (DNA): TGCGCCAGCAGCCCGGACTACGGAGATAACAATGAGCAGTTCTTC. Translating it yields CASSPDYGDNNEQFF.

The chain has TRBV10-3 and TRBJ1-2; D gene unclear. CDR1 ENHRY and CDR2 SYGVKD come from the germline V gene. The CDR3 contains 13 residues. Trimming stripped 0 bases from V and 2 bases from J, with 4 bases between. The CDR3 is CAISESENYGYTF. The CDR3 DNA reads TGTGCCATCAGTGAGTCGGAGAACTATGGCTACACCTTC.

The chain uses TRBV5-4 and TRBJ2-7; D gene ambiguous. Trimming left V 3 bases short and J 3 bases short, with 4 bases between. In germline, CDR1 is SGHNT, CDR2 YYREEE (reference sequence). The CDR3 length is 11 residues. The DNA for the CDR3 is TGTGCCAGCAGCTCTTACTACGAGCAGTACTTC. Its translation is CASSSYYEQYF.

The genes are TRBV6-6 and TRBJ1-2; D possibly corresponds to TRBD1 (6 bases). CDR3 length: 16 residues. The germline gives CDR1 MNHNY, CDR2 SVGAGI (reference sequence). The V gene lost 5 bases and the J gene lost 4 bases, with 20 bases spanning the gap. The CDR3 reads CASSNHLTQTGYGYTF. CDR3 bases: TGTGCCAGCAGTAACCACCTAACCCAGACAGGCTATGGCTACACCTTC.

The chain employs TRBV7-2 and TRBJ2-7; D is ambiguous. CDR1 and CDR2 from the germline V gene are SGHTA and FQGNSA. V was pared by 0 bases and J by 0 bases, with 6 bases between. CDR3 length equals 14 residues. The CDR3 here is CASSLAPSSYEQYF. The CDR3 coding sequence is TGTGCCAGCAGCTTAGCCCCGAGCTCCTACGAGCAGTACTTC.

The chain uses TRBV6-6 and TRBJ2-3; 7 nucleotides match TRBD1. The CDR3 has 14 residues. J was trimmed by 2 bases and V by 10 bases; bases with no gene match: 9. Germline V CDR1 and CDR2: MNHNY, SVGAGI (reference sequence). CDR3 residues: CATSTGEPTDTQYF. DNA of the CDR3: TGTGCCACAAGCACAGGGGAGCCCACAGATACGCAGTATTTT.

This chain uses TRBV3-1 (or the pseudogene TRBV3-2) with TRBJ2-1, with 7 bases aligning to TRBD2. The CDR3 sequence is 16 residues long. The V gene's germline CDR1 is LGHDT and CDR2 YNNKEL (reference sequence). The J segment lost 2 bases and the V segment lost 3 bases, leaving 7 bases of the junction unmatched. The CDR3 sequence: CASSHSGTGPYNEQFF. CDR3 nucleotide sequence: TGTGCCAGCAGCCACAGCGGGACGGGCCCCTACAATGAGCAGTTCTTC.

This clone was recorded a few times. This chain uses TRBV3-1 (or the pseudogene TRBV3-2) with TRBJ2-7, with TRBD2 matching over 16 bases. J was trimmed by 0 bases and V by 5 bases; bases with no gene match: 4. The CDR3 runs 17 residues. CDR1 and CDR2 (germline): LGHDT, YNNKEL (reference sequence). The chain's CDR3 is CASSRGLAGGSSYEQYF. The DNA of the CDR3 is TGTGCCAGCAGCAGGGGACTAGCGGGGGGGAGCTCCTACGAGCAGTACTTC.